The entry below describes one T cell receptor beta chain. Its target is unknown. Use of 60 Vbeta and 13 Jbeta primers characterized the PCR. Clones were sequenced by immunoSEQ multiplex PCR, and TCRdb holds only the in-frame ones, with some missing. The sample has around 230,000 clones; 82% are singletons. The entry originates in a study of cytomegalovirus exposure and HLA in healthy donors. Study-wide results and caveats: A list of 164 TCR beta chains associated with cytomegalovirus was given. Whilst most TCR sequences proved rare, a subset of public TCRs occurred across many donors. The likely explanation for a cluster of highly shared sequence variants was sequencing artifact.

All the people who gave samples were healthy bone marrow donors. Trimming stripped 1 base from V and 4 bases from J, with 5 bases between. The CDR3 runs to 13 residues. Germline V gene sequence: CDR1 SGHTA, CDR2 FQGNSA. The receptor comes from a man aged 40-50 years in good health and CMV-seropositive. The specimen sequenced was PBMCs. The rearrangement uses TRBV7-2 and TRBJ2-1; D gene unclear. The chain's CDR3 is CASSLGLYNEQFF. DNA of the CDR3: TGTGCCAGCAGCTTAGGTCTGTACAATGAGCAGTTCTTC.